This T cell receptor (beta chain) was identified during a study of spatial heterogeneity in lung cancer. Findings of the study overall: Relative to follow-up, resection was when ubiquitous expanded tumor TCRs appeared more in blood.

Trimming at V came to 8 bases and at J to 3 bases, leaving 12 bases not matched to a gene. Germline V gives CDR1 SNHLY, CDR2 FYNNEI. The CDR3 runs to 15 residues. Worth noting for this clonotype: Its antigen is not known.

TCRdb analysed the 5' RACE reads with MiXCR anew, one entry per CDR3 protein. This table has 10,000 to 11,000 distinct CDR3 sequences, approximately 25% appearing once. Time point indicated: sample taken at primary tumor resection. No cells were sorted before sequencing. The whole RNA sequenced was extracted from tumor, nontumor lung or frozen PBMC. The V and J genes are TRBV2 and TRBJ2-7, with TRBD2 identical over 8 bases. This specimen was PBMCs, taken at surgery. This sequence was found in a female donor with early-stage non-small cell lung cancer. Here the CDR3 reads CASRETSGTFYEQYF. The CDR3 bases are TGTGCCAGCCGAGAAACTAGCGGAACGTTCTACGAGCAGTACTTC.